These 8 T cell receptor beta chains came from one sample sequenced in a study of T cells in Graves' hyperthyroidism and ophthalmopathy. Amplification yielded TCR beta CDR3 regions, with RNA transcripts as the source. An initial round of RT-PCR targeting the TCR CDR3 relied on the HTBI primer set. TCRdb processed the multiplex PCR reads anew with MiXCR; each CDR3 protein has one entry. This sample has 300,000 to 500,000 distinct CDR3 sequences; more than 13% occur once, and the top ten carry over 25%. Specimen: blood. These receptors originate from a man in his fifties or sixties with Graves' ophthalmopathy.

The rearrangement joins TRBV28 to TRBJ2-7, with D tentatively TRBD2 (6 bases). V shed 2 bases and J shed 3 bases, with 17 bases lying between them. This CDR3 has 16 amino acids. Germline-derived CDR1 and CDR2 are MDHEN and SYDVKM. CDR3: CASSLPLAKTDYEQYF. In DNA form, the CDR3 reads TGTGCCAGCAGTTTACCTCTAGCGAAGACAGACTACGAGCAGTACTTC. The entire variable domain, with the rest obtained from reference TRBV28 and TRBJ2-7, is as follows: DVKVTQSSRYLVKRTGEKVFLECVQDMDHENMFWYRQDPGLGLRLIYFSYDVKMKEKGDIPEGYSVSREKKERFSLILESASTNQTSMYLCASSLPLAKTDYEQYFGPGTRLTVT.

This clonotype was detected only a few times. The chain links TRBV6-1 to TRBJ1-6, with D possibly being TRBD1 (5 bases). The CDR3 is 13 residues long. Trimming stripped 8 bases from V and 8 bases from J, with 13 bases between. CDR1 is MNHNS and CDR2 is SASEGT in the germline V gene. The CDR3 loop reads CASERGFYSPLHF. CDR3 coding DNA: TGTGCCAGCGAAAGGGGCTTTTATTCACCCCTCCACTTT.

The chain uses TRBV27 and TRBJ2-1, with a weak D call TRBD2 (5 bases). In germline, CDR1 is MNHEY, CDR2 SMNVEV (reference sequence). The CDR3 contains 13 residues. V lost 7 bases and J lost 10, with 17 bases in between. CDR3 residues: CASNGLAVGEQFF. The CDR3 nucleotides are TGTGCCAGCAACGGTCTAGCAGTCGGAGAGCAGTTCTTC.

This clonotype was seen a handful of times. This chain links TRBV7-9 with TRBJ1-6; D unclear. This CDR3 region has 11 residues. Germline V lookup: CDR1 SEHNR, CDR2 FQNEAQ (reference sequence). Deletions cut 5 bases from V and 9 bases from J, with 5 bases between. The CDR3 coding sequence is TGTGCCAGCAGCGCGAGTTCACCCCTCCACTTT. It yields the protein CASSASSPLHF.

The chain has TRBV3-1 and TRBJ1-1; the match to TRBD1 covers 8 bases. Unmatched junction bases numbered 16, after V lost 11 bases and J lost 5 bases. This CDR3 region has 15 residues. The germline V gene encodes CDR1 LGHDT and CDR2 YNNKEL (reference sequence). This CDR3 is CAGRTGSGGRTEAFF. As DNA, the CDR3 is TGTGCCGGTCGGACAGGGTCGGGGGGGCGGACTGAAGCTTTCTTT.

The chain links TRBV2 to TRBJ2-5; 14 nucleotides match TRBD2. After removal of 6 bases from V and 2 bases from J, the junction contained 11 bases not matched to a gene. The CDR3 runs 18 residues. CDR1 is SNHLY, CDR2 FYNNEI, per germline. The CDR3 region is CASSALGLAGVEQETQYF. The CDR3 bases are TGTGCCAGCAGCGCCTTGGGACTAGCGGGAGTAGAACAAGAGACCCAGTACTTC.

This clonotype was found many times. V usage is TRBV5-1 and J usage is TRBJ1-6; unclear D gene. The germline V and J ends were trimmed by 4 bases and 7 bases, with 9 bases remaining between them. The CDR3 has 13 amino acids. Germline V lookup: CDR1 SGHRS, CDR2 YFSETQ. CDR3 nucleotides: TGCGCCAGCAGCACCTCGGAGAATTCACCCCTCCACTTT. It is translated as CASSTSENSPLHF.

V is TRBV4-1 and J is TRBJ1-1; 11 bases align to TRBD1. Per the germline V gene, CDR1 is MGHRA and CDR2 is YSYEKL. The CDR3 totals 17 residues. V was clipped by 4 bases and J by 4 bases; unmatched bases: 11. The CDR3 DNA reads TGCGCCAGCAGCCTCGGACAGGGGGCTGAGTTAGTCACTGAAGCTTTCTTT. It codes for CASSLGQGAELVTEAFF.